This section outlines one T cell receptor (beta chain) sequence together with its context. Its matching antigen is unknown. Sequence at one end of the junction differs from germline and may be a read error. These data originate in a study of regulatory T cells. Broader study findings: Patient CD8+ T cells trended nonsignificantly toward lower Shannon entropy than control CD8+ cells. Skewed V and J usage and few unique V-J pairs marked patient repertoires, most in Tregs.

The PCR used 52 TRBV and 13 TRBJ primers. Produced via immunoSEQ multiplex PCR; TCRdb's table is partial and in-frame only. The data show several thousand clones, with under 90% seen just once and about 31% held by the top ten. The sample comprised CD8+ T cells sorted from blood. This clonotype was obtained from a child aged 5 to 17 with CD3G deficiency.

DNA of the CDR3: TGTGCCAGCAGCTTGACAGGGTTCACCGGGGGGCTGTTTTTT. Protein product: CASSLTGFTGGLFF. The chain links TRBV11-2 to TRBJ2-2; D might be TRBD1 (7 bases). The CDR3 contains 14 residues. Germline lookup yields CDR1 SGHAT and CDR2 FQNNGV. The variable domain in full, completed from reference TRBV11-2 and TRBJ2-2, reads EAGVAQSPRYKIIEKRQSVAFWCNPISGHATLYWYQQILGQGPKLLIQFQNNGVVDDSQLPKDRFSAERLKGVDSTLKIQPAKLEDSAVYLCASSLTGFTGGLFFGEGSRLTVL.